The next 26 T cell receptor beta chains were all read from a single sample in a study of blood T cell repertoires in COVID-19. Some clones are missing from TCRdb's copy, which holds only in-frame ones; the method was immunoSEQ multiplex PCR. The table records roughly 240,000 clones, 84% of them present only once. The source material was peripheral blood. The receptors come from a man aged 35 to 55 who had recovered from COVID-19.

Comment on this clone: The junction and the germline gene differ at one end; a read error may be behind it. This chain links TRBV24-1 with TRBJ2-5, with no clear D. Germline V gene data show CDR1 as KGHDR and CDR2 as SFDVKD. The CDR3 runs 13 residues. CDR3 residues: CATSDFFMETQYF. The CDR3 DNA is TGTGCCACCAGCGATTTTTTTATGGAGACCCAGTACTTC.

This clone was found a few times. The chain couples TRBV9 to TRBJ2-7; TRBD2 might be the D (7 bases). The CDR3 is 14 residues long. V lost 0 bases and J 7 bases, leaving 14 bases between the germline ends. CDR1 and CDR2 from the germline V gene are SGDLS and YYNGEE. The CDR3 coding sequence is TGTGCCAGCAGCGTAGGGGCGGGGGCCTCTGAGCAGTACTTC. Its protein is CASSVGAGASEQYF.

This clone turned up a few times. This chain joins TRBV20-1 and TRBJ2-2; 9 bases are shared with TRBD2. The V segment lost 3 bases and the J segment 6 bases; nucleotides outside the gene matches: 5. The CDR3 consists of 14 residues. Germline CDR1 is DFQATT and CDR2 is SNEGSKA (reference sequence). The CDR3 DNA follows: TGCAGTGCTAGTCGGCGGGAGGGCTCCGGGGAGCTGTTTTTT. It codes for CSASRREGSGELFF.

The chain combines TRBV3-1 (or the pseudogene TRBV3-2) with TRBJ2-1; 9 nucleotides match TRBD2. The V and J ends lost 3 bases and 4 bases, in that order; junction bases with no gene match: 7. This CDR3 contains 16 residues. Germline CDR1 reads LGHDT; CDR2 reads YNNKEL (reference sequence). Here the CDR3 DNA reads TGTGCCAGCAGCCACTCTTACAGCGGGGGGTACAATGAGCAGTTCTTC. Amino acids: CASSHSYSGGYNEQFF.

A word on this clone: The sample has other DNA sequences that encode this CDR3 too. This chain uses TRBV30 with TRBJ2-7; 7 nucleotides match TRBD2. CDR1 is GTSNPN and CDR2 is SVGIG in the germline V gene (reference sequence). This CDR3 is 13 amino acids long. J lost 4 bases, V lost 0 bases, and 3 bases had no gene match. This chain's CDR3 is CAWSVLRGYEQYF. In DNA form, the CDR3 reads TGTGCCTGGAGTGTCCTGCGGGGGTACGAGCAGTACTTC.

This chain joins TRBV12-5 and TRBJ1-6, with D possibly matching TRBD1 (5 bases). V was pared by 6 bases and J by 10 bases, with 16 bases between. The germline CDR1 and CDR2 sequences are LGHNT and FRNRAP. This CDR3 spans 14 amino acids. CDR3 amino acids: CASGELGGRSPLHF. The CDR3 nucleotides read TGTGCTAGTGGAGAATTGGGGGGAAGGTCACCCCTCCACTTT.

This clone was picked up one time. This chain links TRBV9 with TRBJ1-2; 9 positions match TRBD1. This CDR3 comprises 15 residues. The germline V gene has CDR1 SGDLS and CDR2 YYNGEE. V shed 3 bases and J 4 bases; nucleotides not matched to a gene: 7. The CDR3 DNA sequence: TGTGCCAGCAGCGCACAGGGGGCCTCCTCCTATGGCTACACCTTC. This translates into CASSAQGASSYGYTF.

Only one count was recorded for this clone. V gene TRBV30 combines with J gene TRBJ2-2, with 8 bases matching TRBD2. Germline lookup yields CDR1 GTSNPN and CDR2 SVGIG (reference sequence). CDR3 length: 15 amino acids. The V gene end was trimmed by 4 bases and the J gene end by 0 bases; junction bases not matched to a gene: 4. For the CDR3, the DNA is TGTGCCTGGATGACGGGGGGGACGAACACCGGGGAGCTGTTTTTT. This encodes CAWMTGGTNTGELFF.

The V call is TRBV9, the J call TRBJ1-1; 8 nucleotides match TRBD1. The junction had 7 bases not matched to a gene; V was cut back by 4 bases and J by 2 bases. CDR3 length equals 15 residues. CDR1 is SGDLS and CDR2 is YYNGEE in the germline V gene. CDR3 sequence (DNA): TGTGCCAGCAGCCCCCACGGACAGGGAAACACTGAAGCTTTCTTT. It codes for CASSPHGQGNTEAFF.

The V and J genes are TRBV12-3 or TRBV12-4 and TRBJ1-2; TRBD1 agrees at 7 bases. V was pared by 6 bases and J by 12 bases, with 10 bases of the junction left unmatched. The CDR3 has 12 residues. The CDR3 bases are TGTGCCAGCAGCCCCGACAGGGAATCCCACACCTTC. It translates to CASSPDRESHTF.

The chain combines TRBV27 with TRBJ1-2, with 10 bases matching TRBD1. CDR3 length: 15 amino acids. V lost 5 bases and J lost 6; bases outside the gene matches: 9. The germline V gene has CDR1 MNHEY and CDR2 SMNVEV (reference sequence). The CDR3 DNA follows: TGTGCCAGCAGTCTCCCCGGACAGGGGGAGGATGGCTACACCTTC. This codes for CASSLPGQGEDGYTF.

V usage is TRBV5-1 and J usage is TRBJ2-3, with 8 bases matching TRBD2. There are 16 residues in the CDR3. CDR1 is SGHRS, CDR2 YFSETQ, per germline. Unmatched junction bases numbered 8, after V lost 1 base and J lost 4 bases. DNA of the CDR3: TGCGCCAGCAGCTTGAATCCAGCGGGAGCTTCAGATACGCAGTATTTT. Translating gives CASSLNPAGASDTQYF.

This clone was seen once. The chain carries TRBV6-8 and TRBJ2-7; 12 bases agree with TRBD2. Losses at the gene ends were 0 bases for V and 0 bases for J; bases not matched to a gene: 6. The CDR3 spans 18 residues. Germline assignment: CDR1 MNHGY and CDR2 SAAAGT. The CDR3 sequence: CASSYSRSSGGASYEQYF. CDR3 bases: TGTGCCAGCAGTTACTCGAGGTCTAGCGGGGGGGCCTCCTACGAGCAGTACTTC.

The chain combines TRBV7-2 with TRBJ2-2; no clear D. This CDR3 region has 15 residues. V was cut by 4 bases and J by 1 base, with 10 bases left in between. The V gene's germline CDR1 is SGHTA and CDR2 FQGNSA. DNA for the CDR3: TGTGCCAGCAGCTCCCGATGGAGGAACACCGGGGAGCTGTTTTTT. Protein sequence: CASSSRWRNTGELFF.

This rearrangement joins TRBV7-2 to TRBJ2-5; a weak D match, TRBD2 (6 bases). V was pared by 2 bases and J by 8 bases, with 27 bases between. Germline values: CDR1 SGHTA, CDR2 FQGNSA. This CDR3 contains 18 residues. This CDR3 is CASSLIVGSGYPGETQYF. The DNA of the CDR3 is TGTGCCAGCAGCTTAATCGTGGGTAGCGGATATCCTGGGGAAACCCAGTACTTC.

The J gene is TRBJ1-2, the V gene TRBV9, with TRBD1 matching over 10 bases. There are 16 residues in the CDR3. V shed 3 bases, J shed 4 bases, and the junction held 9 bases outside the gene matches. Per the germline V gene, CDR1 is SGDLS and CDR2 is YYNGEE. CDR3 in DNA: TGTGCCAGCAGCGCTCGGACAGGGGGAAGTCCCTATGGCTACACCTTC. Translated, it gives CASSARTGGSPYGYTF.

This sequence joins TRBV7-2 and TRBJ1-1, with D possibly TRBD1 on 6 matching bases. Per the germline V gene, CDR1 is SGHTA and CDR2 is FQGNSA. CDR3 length equals 19 residues. V dropped 3 bases and J dropped 3 bases, with 26 bases sitting between them. The CDR3 reads CASSFPTTPGHMLYTEAFF. The CDR3 region has the DNA TGTGCCAGCAGCTTCCCCACTACGCCGGGACACATGTTGTACACTGAAGCTTTCTTT.

The chain employs TRBV3-1 (or the pseudogene TRBV3-2) and TRBJ1-2; 7 bases are shared with TRBD1. The CDR3 sequence is 15 residues long. Germline V gene sequence: CDR1 LGHDT, CDR2 YNNKEL (reference sequence). Trimming cost V 3 bases and J 3 bases; bases outside gene matches: 7. CDR3 bases: TGTGCCAGCAGCCATCAAGGCAGGGGGGACTATGGCTACACCTTC. Translation gives CASSHQGRGDYGYTF.

This clone is a singleton in its sample. The V call is TRBV2, the J call TRBJ2-1, with D hard to call. Between the trimmed V and J ends, which lost 1 base and 7 bases, there was a span of 2 bases. The CDR3 sequence is 11 residues long. Germline V gene lookup returns CDR1 SNHLY and CDR2 FYNNEI. CDR3 in amino acids: CASSEVNEQFF. CDR3 nucleotide sequence: TGTGCCAGCAGTGAAGTAAATGAGCAGTTCTTC.

The chain links TRBV7-9 to TRBJ2-5; 8 bases line up with TRBD1. The germline gives CDR1 SEHNR, CDR2 FQNEAQ (reference sequence). This CDR3 comprises 14 residues. The V and J ends lost 5 bases and 5 bases, in that order; junction bases with no gene match: 7. The CDR3 DNA follows: TGTGCCAGCAGCCCGACAGGGGCGGACGAGACCCAGTACTTC. It translates to CASSPTGADETQYF.

The chain couples TRBV5-6 to TRBJ2-1; 10 bases align to TRBD1. This CDR3 has 17 amino acids. From germline, CDR1 is SGHDT and CDR2 YYEEEE. Trimming cost V 3 bases and J 4 bases; bases outside gene matches: 10. The CDR3 nucleotides are TGTGCCAGCAGCTATGAAACCGGGACAGGGGAATACAATGAGCAGTTCTTC. It is translated as CASSYETGTGEYNEQFF.

The V call is TRBV7-2, the J call TRBJ2-7; 9 positions agree with TRBD2. The V gene's germline CDR1 is SGHTA and CDR2 FQGNSA. This CDR3 has 19 residues. Trimming at V came to 5 bases and at J to 0 bases, leaving 17 bases not matched to a gene. In DNA form, the CDR3 reads TGTGCCAGCAGCGAGACGCCGGGGCTGGGACTAGCCCTCTCCTACGAGCAGTACTTC. Residues: CASSETPGLGLALSYEQYF.

Turning to this clone: Mismatch with germline at one junction end may stem from a read error. The chain is built from TRBV30 and TRBJ2-3, with 8 bases identical to TRBD1. This CDR3 comprises 11 residues. The germline CDR1 and CDR2 sequences are GTSNPN and SVGIG (reference sequence). CDR3 residues: CAWSGTGSFNF. CDR3 DNA sequence: TGTGCCTGGAGTGGGACAGGGAGTTTTAACTTT.

The chain joins TRBV7-8 to TRBJ2-5; maybe TRBD2 (6 bases). Germline lookup yields CDR1 SGHVS and CDR2 FQNEAQ. Trimming removed 4 bases at V and 1 base at J, with 10 bases between. CDR3 length equals 14 residues. In nucleotides, the CDR3 is TGTGCCAGCAGCTCGGACTATGGCCAAGAGACCCAGTACTTC. The encoded protein is CASSSDYGQETQYF.

This clone was seen only a few times. The chain uses TRBV9 and TRBJ1-3, with a possible D match to TRBD1 (5 bases). V lost 0 bases, J lost 8 bases, and 9 bases lay in between. The germline CDR1 and CDR2 sequences are SGDLS and YYNGEE. The CDR3 is made up of 13 amino acids. The CDR3 nucleotides are TGTGCCAGCAGCGTAGCAGGGATGGACACCATATATTTT. Protein: CASSVAGMDTIYF.

This chain connects TRBV10-1 to TRBJ2-1; 9 positions match TRBD2. The trim removed 4 bases at V and 8 bases at J, leaving 12 bases unmatched. The CDR3 consists of 16 residues. The germline gives CDR1 WNHNN, CDR2 SYGVQD (reference sequence). Written as DNA, the CDR3 is TGCGCCAGCAGTGGGGGTGCGGGAGGGCCTTTGTATGAGCAGTTCTTC. Protein sequence: CASSGGAGGPLYEQFF.